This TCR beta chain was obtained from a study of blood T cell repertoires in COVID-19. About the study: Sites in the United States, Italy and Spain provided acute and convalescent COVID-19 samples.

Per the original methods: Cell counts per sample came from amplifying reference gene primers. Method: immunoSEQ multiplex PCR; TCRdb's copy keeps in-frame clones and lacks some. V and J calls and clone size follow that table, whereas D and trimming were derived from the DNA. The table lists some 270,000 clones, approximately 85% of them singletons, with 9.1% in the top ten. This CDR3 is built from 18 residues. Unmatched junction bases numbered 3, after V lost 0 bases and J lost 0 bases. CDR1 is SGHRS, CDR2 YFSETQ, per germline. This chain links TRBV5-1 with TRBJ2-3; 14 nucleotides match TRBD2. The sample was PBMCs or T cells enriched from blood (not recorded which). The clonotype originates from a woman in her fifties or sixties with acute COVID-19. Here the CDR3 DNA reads TGCGCCAGCAGCTTGGGACTAGCGGGGGGGTCTAGCACAGATACGCAGTATTTT. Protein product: CASSLGLAGGSSTDTQYF. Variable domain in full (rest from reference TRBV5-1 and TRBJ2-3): KAGVTQTPRYLIKTRGQQVTLSCSPISGHRSVSWYQQTPGQGLQFLFEYFSETQRNKGNFPGRFSGRQFSNSRSEMNVSTLELGDSALYLCASSLGLAGGSSTDTQYFGPGTRLTVL.